The clone carrying this TCR beta chain was counted once. This entry is derived from a study of blood T cell repertoires in COVID-19. The length of the CDR3 is 11 residues. CDR1 DFQATT and CDR2 SNEGSKA come from the germline V gene (reference sequence). Trimming took 5 bases from V and 3 from J; bases not matched to a gene: 0. As processed by the authors: Amplification from reference gene primers served as the basis for estimated nucleated cell counts. Measured with immunoSEQ multiplex PCR; TCRdb has only the in-frame clones, and not every one. The DNA gave D and trimming, while V, J and clone size come from that table. Of tens of thousands of clones in the sample, approximately 90% were seen once.

This sequence joins TRBV20-1 and TRBJ2-5; 7 bases line up with TRBD1. The TCR sequence derives from a human donor with active COVID-19. The donor label of this sample is uncertain. The sequencing sample was made of peripheral blood. Here the CDR3 DNA reads TGCAGTGCTGACAGGGAAGAGACCCAGTACTTC. Translation: CSADREETQYF.